The rows below give T cell receptor beta chains drawn from one sample of a study of T cells after posttransplantation cyclophosphamide. Data came from immunoSEQ multiplex PCR; TCRdb stores just in-frame clones and leaves some out. The sample includes 3,500 or so clones, roughly 80% of them seen just once. The material sequenced was PBMCs, taken about 190 days after allogeneic stem cell transplant with posttransplant cyclophosphamide. These receptors all come from a male patient over 55 who received an allogeneic stem cell transplant from a related donor and was CMV-positive. Part of the T cell pool may stem from the graft donor. The CDR3 runs from the conserved cysteine through the conserved F or W. The D gene is left open where the match is weak. Clone size is not always given. Where it is, it says once, few, many or a class for expanded clones.

D gene: NA; V gene: TRBV6-1; clone size: NA; J gene: TRBJ1-5; CDR3 protein: CASTTALGSQPQHF; CDR3 DNA: TGTGCCAGCACAACAGCCCTGGGGAGTCAGCCCCAGCATTTT
D gene: NA; V gene: TRBV27; clone size: NA; J gene: TRBJ2-3; CDR3 protein: CASRGSGTDTQYF; CDR3 DNA: TGTGCCAGCCGGGGGTCTGGCACAGATACGCAGTATTTT
D gene: NA; V gene: TRBV7-2; clone size: NA; J gene: TRBJ1-2; CDR3 protein: CASSPLGGRYGYTF; CDR3 DNA: TGTGCCAGCAGCCCCCTAGGGGGTCGCTATGGCTACACCTTC
D gene: NA; V gene: TRBV29-1; clone size: NA; J gene: TRBJ1-4; CDR3 protein: CSVEVPSQGREKLFF; CDR3 DNA: TGCAGCGTTGAAGTCCCCAGCCAGGGGCGCGAAAAACTGTTTTTT
D gene: NA; V gene: TRBV10-1; clone size: large; J gene: TRBJ1-1; CDR3 protein: CASGNGYLRGFTEAFF; CDR3 DNA: TGCGCCAGCGGAAATGGCTACCTTCGAGGTTTTACTGAAGCTTTCTTT
D gene: TRBD2; V gene: TRBV30; clone size: NA; J gene: TRBJ2-7; CDR3 protein: CAWSGAAGGYYEQYF; CDR3 DNA: TGTGCCTGGAGTGGCGCGGCGGGAGGGTACTACGAGCAGTACTTC
D gene: NA; V gene: TRBV21-1; clone size: NA; J gene: TRBJ2-7; CDR3 protein: CASSKEVTFHEQYF; CDR3 DNA: TGTGCCAGCAGCAAAGAAGTGACATTCCACGAGCAGTACTTC
D gene: TRBD2; V gene: TRBV10-3; clone size: NA; J gene: TRBJ2-1; CDR3 protein: CAISERREGRDNEQFF; CDR3 DNA: TGTGCCATCAGTGAGAGGCGGGAGGGTCGCGACAATGAGCAGTTCTTC
D gene: NA; V gene: TRBV19; clone size: few; J gene: TRBJ1-6; CDR3 protein: CASSLPRGGVGAPLHF; CDR3 DNA: TGTGCCAGTAGTCTCCCCCGCGGGGGGGTCGGCGCACCCCTCCACTTT
D gene: NA; V gene: TRBV7-3; clone size: NA; J gene: TRBJ2-2; CDR3 protein: CASSLNPRVSGELFF; CDR3 DNA: TGTGCCAGCAGCTTAAACCCCAGGGTTTCCGGGGAGCTGTTTTTT
D gene: TRBD1; V gene: TRBV5-4; clone size: NA; J gene: TRBJ1-2; CDR3 protein: CASRPPTGDDGYTF; CDR3 DNA: TGTGCCAGCCGTCCCCCGACAGGGGATGATGGCTACACCTTC
D gene: NA; V gene: TRBV28; clone size: NA; J gene: TRBJ2-5; CDR3 protein: CASSQRSLAQETQYF; CDR3 DNA: TGTGCCAGCAGTCAAAGGAGTCTAGCCCAAGAGACCCAGTACTTC
D gene: NA; V gene: TRBV7-2; clone size: NA; J gene: TRBJ2-7; CDR3 protein: CASSLGWTGGGEQYF; CDR3 DNA: TGTGCCAGCAGCTTAGGGTGGACAGGTGGGGGGGAGCAGTACTTC
D gene: NA; V gene: TRBV7-9; clone size: once; J gene: TRBJ1-1; CDR3 protein: CASSPRAGGWTEAFF; CDR3 DNA: TGTGCCAGCAGCCCTCGGGCGGGGGGATGGACTGAAGCTTTCTTT
D gene: NA; V gene: TRBV7-3; clone size: NA; J gene: TRBJ2-3; CDR3 protein: CASSLRQGRDTDTQYF; CDR3 DNA: TGTGCCAGCAGCTTACGACAGGGGAGGGACACAGATACGCAGTATTTT
D gene: NA; V gene: TRBV5-1; clone size: NA; J gene: TRBJ2-3; CDR3 protein: CASSLDSSSTDTQYF; CDR3 DNA: TGCGCCAGCAGCCTGGACAGTTCTAGCACAGATACGCAGTATTTT
D gene: NA; V gene: TRBV7-9; clone size: NA; J gene: TRBJ1-1; CDR3 protein: CASSLLQSLKTNTEAFF; CDR3 DNA: TGTGCCAGCAGCTTATTACAGAGTTTAAAGACGAACACTGAAGCTTTCTTT
D gene: TRBD2; V gene: TRBV13; clone size: NA; J gene: TRBJ2-5; CDR3 protein: CASCRGGGTETQYF; CDR3 DNA: TGTGCCAGTTGCAGGGGCGGGGGGACCGAGACCCAGTACTTC
D gene: NA; V gene: TRBV5-8; clone size: NA; J gene: TRBJ2-1; CDR3 protein: CASSRGGQSSYNEQFF; CDR3 DNA: TGTGCCAGCAGCCGGGGGGGACAGAGCTCCTACAATGAGCAGTTCTTC
D gene: TRBD2; V gene: TRBV27; clone size: NA; J gene: TRBJ2-3; CDR3 protein: CASSISGTRTNTQYF; CDR3 DNA: TGTGCCAGCAGTATTTCCGGGACTAGAACGAATACGCAGTATTTT
D gene: TRBD1; V gene: TRBV4-3; clone size: few; J gene: TRBJ2-2; CDR3 protein: CASSQWLAGTGGTGELFF; CDR3 DNA: TGCGCCAGCAGCCAATGGCTAGCCGGGACAGGGGGCACCGGGGAGCTGTTTTTT
D gene: TRBD1; V gene: TRBV2; clone size: NA; J gene: TRBJ1-6; CDR3 protein: CASSSQGANSPLHF; CDR3 DNA: TGTGCCAGCAGCTCACAGGGGGCTAATTCACCCCTCCACTTT
D gene: NA; V gene: TRBV11-2; clone size: NA; J gene: TRBJ2-1; CDR3 protein: CASSFRQVRHNEQFF; CDR3 DNA: TGTGCCAGCAGCTTTCGGCAGGTCCGCCACAATGAGCAGTTCTTC
D gene: TRBD1; V gene: TRBV2; clone size: NA; J gene: TRBJ2-3; CDR3 protein: CASAGQGLKDTQYF; CDR3 DNA: TGTGCCAGCGCGGGACAGGGGCTGAAGGATACGCAGTATTTT
D gene: TRBD2; V gene: TRBV10-3; clone size: NA; J gene: TRBJ2-2; CDR3 protein: CATREGRDTGELFF; CDR3 DNA: TGTGCCACGCGGGAGGGGCGCGACACCGGGGAGCTGTTTTTT
D gene: TRBD2; V gene: TRBV29-1; clone size: NA; J gene: TRBJ2-7; CDR3 protein: CSVEGAGTSGEQYF; CDR3 DNA: TGCAGCGTTGAAGGTGCCGGGACTAGCGGCGAGCAGTACTTC
D gene: TRBD1; V gene: TRBV23-1; clone size: few; J gene: TRBJ2-7; CDR3 protein: CASSQQDRGCEQYF; CDR3 DNA: TGCGCCAGCAGTCAGCAAGACAGGGGGTGCGAGCAGTACTTC
D gene: NA; V gene: TRBV4-3; clone size: NA; J gene: TRBJ2-3; CDR3 protein: CASSQDIAPGAQYF; CDR3 DNA: TGCGCCAGCAGCCAAGATATAGCCCCTGGTGCGCAGTATTTT
D gene: NA; V gene: TRBV2; clone size: NA; J gene: TRBJ2-3; CDR3 protein: CASSEGSGPSTDTQYF; CDR3 DNA: TGTGCCAGCAGTGAAGGTAGCGGACCTAGCACAGATACGCAGTATTTT
D gene: TRBD1; V gene: TRBV7-3; clone size: few; J gene: TRBJ1-6; CDR3 protein: CASSQGVGNSPLHF; CDR3 DNA: TGTGCCAGCAGCCAGGGGGTAGGCAATTCACCCCTCCACTTT
D gene: NA; V gene: TRBV4-1; clone size: NA; J gene: TRBJ2-3; CDR3 protein: CASSQAPSLTSTDTQYF; CDR3 DNA: TGCGCCAGCAGCCAAGCCCCCAGTTTGACTAGCACAGATACGCAGTATTTT
D gene: NA; V gene: TRBV6-5; clone size: NA; J gene: TRBJ1-3; CDR3 protein: CASSPSEGRNTIYF; CDR3 DNA: TGTGCCAGCAGTCCTTCAGAGGGCAGAAACACCATATATTTT
D gene: NA; V gene: TRBV7-9; clone size: NA; J gene: TRBJ1-4; CDR3 protein: CASSSSGGREKLFF; CDR3 DNA: TGTGCCAGCAGCTCTTCCGGGGGGAGGGAAAAACTGTTTTTT
D gene: TRBD2; V gene: TRBV9; clone size: NA; J gene: TRBJ2-1; CDR3 protein: CASSASGAPINEQFF; CDR3 DNA: TGTGCCAGCAGCGCGAGCGGGGCACCGATTAATGAGCAGTTCTTC
D gene: NA; V gene: TRBV27; clone size: NA; J gene: TRBJ1-1; CDR3 protein: CASSLSGVGTEAFF; CDR3 DNA: TGTGCCAGCAGTTTATCAGGAGTGGGCACTGAAGCTTTCTTT
D gene: NA; V gene: TRBV25-1; clone size: few; J gene: TRBJ1-3; CDR3 protein: CASSEKSGRSTIYF; CDR3 DNA: TGTGCCAGCAGTGAAAAGTCAGGGCGAAGCACCATATATTTT
D gene: NA; V gene: TRBV19; clone size: NA; J gene: TRBJ2-2; CDR3 protein: CACGSAGTGELFF; CDR3 DNA: TGTGCCTGCGGATCGGCGGGGACCGGGGAGCTGTTTTTT
D gene: TRBD2; V gene: TRBV25-1; clone size: once; J gene: TRBJ2-3; CDR3 protein: CASSPLAGKYSTDTQYF; CDR3 DNA: TGTGCCAGCAGCCCTCTAGCGGGAAAATATAGCACAGATACGCAGTATTTT
D gene: TRBD2; V gene: TRBV28; clone size: NA; J gene: TRBJ2-1; CDR3 protein: CASRFAEREGNEQFF; CDR3 DNA: TGTGCCAGCAGATTTGCCGAGCGGGAGGGGAATGAGCAGTTCTTC
D gene: TRBD1; V gene: TRBV4-3; clone size: once; J gene: TRBJ2-7; CDR3 protein: CASSQERGQWGEQYF; CDR3 DNA: TGCGCCAGCAGCCAAGAGAGGGGGCAGTGGGGAGAGCAGTACTTC
D gene: TRBD2; V gene: TRBV7-2; clone size: few; J gene: TRBJ2-5; CDR3 protein: CASSTTGTSGETQYF; CDR3 DNA: TGTGCCAGCAGTACAACCGGGACTAGCGGGGAGACCCAGTACTTC
D gene: NA; V gene: TRBV4-2; clone size: NA; J gene: TRBJ2-2; CDR3 protein: CASSQEGPGRLNTGELFF; CDR3 DNA: TGTGCCAGCAGCCAAGAGGGGCCTGGGCGGTTGAACACCGGGGAGCTGTTTTTT
D gene: TRBD2; V gene: TRBV5-6; clone size: NA; J gene: TRBJ2-5; CDR3 protein: CASSFGLAGGEQYF; CDR3 DNA: TGTGCCAGCAGCTTCGGGCTAGCGGGAGGAGAGCAGTACTTC
D gene: NA; V gene: TRBV28; clone size: NA; J gene: TRBJ2-5; CDR3 protein: CASSLAGLAEETQYF; CDR3 DNA: TGTGCCAGCAGTTTGGCGGGGCTTGCGGAAGAGACCCAGTACTTC
D gene: TRBD2; V gene: TRBV7-2; clone size: NA; J gene: TRBJ2-5; CDR3 protein: CASSLTLAGIQETQYF; CDR3 DNA: TGTGCCAGCAGCTTAACCCTAGCGGGGATCCAAGAGACCCAGTACTTC
D gene: NA; V gene: TRBV6-6; clone size: few; J gene: TRBJ2-3; CDR3 protein: CASSYSGDTQYF; CDR3 DNA: TGTGCCAGCAGTTACTCCGGAGATACGCAGTATTTT
D gene: TRBD2; V gene: TRBV7-9; clone size: NA; J gene: TRBJ2-3; CDR3 protein: CASRRLAGTDTQYF; CDR3 DNA: TGTGCCAGCAGACGGCTAGCGGGAACAGATACGCAGTATTTT
D gene: NA; V gene: TRBV30; clone size: NA; J gene: TRBJ1-4; CDR3 protein: CAWSGALQREKLFF; CDR3 DNA: TGTGCCTGGAGTGGCGCGCTACAGCGGGAAAAACTGTTTTTT
D gene: NA; V gene: TRBV6-5; clone size: few; J gene: TRBJ1-2; CDR3 protein: CASSYLGTQGHGYTF; CDR3 DNA: TGTGCCAGCAGTTACTTGGGGACCCAGGGGCATGGCTACACCTTC
D gene: NA; V gene: TRBV11-3; clone size: NA; J gene: TRBJ1-1; CDR3 protein: CASSLGGQSEAFF; CDR3 DNA: TGTGCCAGCAGCTTAGGGGGGCAAAGTGAAGCTTTCTTT
D gene: TRBD2; V gene: TRBV7-9; clone size: NA; J gene: TRBJ2-5; CDR3 protein: CASSLAGGPGETQYF; CDR3 DNA: TGTGCCAGCAGCTTAGCGGGAGGGCCTGGAGAGACCCAGTACTTC
D gene: NA; V gene: TRBV6-5; clone size: NA; J gene: TRBJ2-2; CDR3 protein: CASSQWTGELFF; CDR3 DNA: TGTGCCAGCAGCCAGTGGACCGGGGAGCTGTTTTTT
D gene: NA; V gene: TRBV19; clone size: few; J gene: TRBJ1-2; CDR3 protein: CASSISTGVLNYGYTF; CDR3 DNA: TGTGCCAGTAGTATTTCGACAGGCGTCCTTAACTATGGCTACACCTTC
D gene: TRBD2; V gene: TRBV19; clone size: few; J gene: TRBJ2-5; CDR3 protein: CASSIDSGGKTQYF; CDR3 DNA: TGTGCCAGTAGTATCGATTCGGGAGGCAAGACCCAGTACTTC
D gene: TRBD1; V gene: TRBV18; clone size: NA; J gene: TRBJ1-3; CDR3 protein: CASSPPDRGGGNTIYF; CDR3 DNA: TGTGCCAGCTCACCACCAGACAGGGGAGGTGGAAACACCATATATTTT
D gene: TRBD1; V gene: TRBV2; clone size: once; J gene: TRBJ1-5; CDR3 protein: CASSGQGFGQPQHF; CDR3 DNA: TGTGCCAGCTCCGGACAGGGGTTCGGGCAGCCCCAGCATTTT
D gene: NA; V gene: TRBV5-1; clone size: NA; J gene: TRBJ2-1; CDR3 protein: CASSSQGLTNEQFF; CDR3 DNA: TGCGCCAGCAGCTCGCAAGGACTGACCAATGAGCAGTTCTTC
D gene: NA; V gene: TRBV11-2; clone size: NA; J gene: TRBJ2-7; CDR3 protein: CASSPLGGRDYYEQYF; CDR3 DNA: TGTGCCAGCAGCCCCCTTGGGGGGCGGGACTACTACGAGCAGTACTTC
D gene: TRBD1; V gene: TRBV19; clone size: NA; J gene: TRBJ2-2; CDR3 protein: CASSFGTANTGELFF; CDR3 DNA: TGTGCCAGTAGCTTCGGGACAGCGAACACCGGGGAGCTGTTTTTT